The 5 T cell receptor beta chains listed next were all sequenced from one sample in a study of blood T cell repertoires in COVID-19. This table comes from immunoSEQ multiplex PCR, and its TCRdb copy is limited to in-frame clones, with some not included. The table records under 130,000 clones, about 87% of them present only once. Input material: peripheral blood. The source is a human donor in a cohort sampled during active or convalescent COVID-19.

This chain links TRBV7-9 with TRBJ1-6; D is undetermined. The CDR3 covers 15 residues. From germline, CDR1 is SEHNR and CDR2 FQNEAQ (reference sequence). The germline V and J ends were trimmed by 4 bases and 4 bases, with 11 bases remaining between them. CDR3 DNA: TGTGCCAGCAGCTCTGGGCCATCTTATAATTCACCCCTCCACTTT. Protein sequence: CASSSGPSYNSPLHF.

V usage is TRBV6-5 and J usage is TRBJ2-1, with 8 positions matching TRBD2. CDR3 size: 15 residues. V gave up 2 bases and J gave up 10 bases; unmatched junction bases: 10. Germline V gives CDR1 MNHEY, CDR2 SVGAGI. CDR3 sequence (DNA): TGTGCCAGCAGTTACCGGGCTAGCGGGCCGGTGGAGCAGTTCTTC. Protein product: CASSYRASGPVEQFF.

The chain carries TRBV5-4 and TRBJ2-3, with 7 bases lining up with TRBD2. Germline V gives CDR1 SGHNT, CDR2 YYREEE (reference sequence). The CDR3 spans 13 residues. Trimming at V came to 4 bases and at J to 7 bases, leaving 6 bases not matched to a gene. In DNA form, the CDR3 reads TGTGCCAGCAGCCCGGGGGACTACCATACGCAGTATTTT. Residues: CASSPGDYHTQYF.

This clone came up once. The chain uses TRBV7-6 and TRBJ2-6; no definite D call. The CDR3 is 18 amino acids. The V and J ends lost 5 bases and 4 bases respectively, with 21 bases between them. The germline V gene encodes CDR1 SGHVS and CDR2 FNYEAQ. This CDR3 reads CASSPEVLTAPGANVLTF. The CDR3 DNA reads TGTGCCAGCAGCCCCGAGGTTCTAACCGCCCCCGGGGCCAACGTCCTGACTTTC. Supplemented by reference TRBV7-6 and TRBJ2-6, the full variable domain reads GAGVSQSPRYKVTKRGQDVALRCDPISGHVSLYWYRQALGQGPEFLTYFNYEAQQDKSGLPNDRFSAERPEGSISTLTIQRTEQRDSAMYRCASSPEVLTAPGANVLTFGAGSRLTVL.

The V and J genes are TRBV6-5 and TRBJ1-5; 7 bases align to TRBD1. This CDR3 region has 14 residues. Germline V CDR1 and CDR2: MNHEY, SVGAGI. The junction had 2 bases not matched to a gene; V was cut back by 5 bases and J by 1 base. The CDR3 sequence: CASSTGVSNQPQHF. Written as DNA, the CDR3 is TGTGCCAGCAGTACAGGGGTGAGCAATCAGCCCCAGCATTTT.